A single sample is the source of the 32 T cell receptor beta chains below, sequenced in a study of blood T cell repertoires in COVID-19. Libraries were prepared by immunoSEQ multiplex PCR; TCRdb keeps only in-frame clonotypes and omits some of them. The sample comprises roughly 310,000 clones, 90% of which are singletons, and 2% to 3% rests with the top ten. Sequenced sample: PBMCs or T cells enriched from blood (not recorded which). These TCRs come from a man aged 55 to 70 who had recovered from COVID-19.

The rearrangement uses TRBV7-6 and TRBJ2-7; D is possibly TRBD2 (6 bases). Germline values: CDR1 SGHVS, CDR2 FNYEAQ. The CDR3 spans 14 residues. The V end was cut by 4 bases, the J end by 5 bases, with 15 bases between. CDR3 bases: TGTGCCAGCAGCTCCCCCCGGGGAGGAAACGAGCAGTACTTC. Its protein is CASSSPRGGNEQYF.

The chain uses TRBV29-1 and TRBJ1-4; D is ambiguous. Trimming stripped 4 bases from V and 2 bases from J, with 11 bases between. CDR1 and CDR2 from the germline V gene are SQVTM and ANQGSEA. The CDR3 consists of 14 residues. The CDR3 sequence: CSVAGDLTNEKLFF. CDR3 nucleotides: TGCAGCGTTGCCGGGGATTTGACTAATGAAAAACTGTTTTTT.

The J gene is TRBJ2-2, the V gene TRBV19; 7 bases map to TRBD1. CDR3 length: 16 amino acids. Losses at the gene ends were 10 bases for V and 0 bases for J; bases not matched to a gene: 11. CDR1 is LNHDA and CDR2 is SQIVND in the germline V gene (reference sequence). CDR3 DNA: TGTGCCACCCTGAACAGGGGACACGCGAACACCGGGGAGCTGTTTTTT. Protein sequence: CATLNRGHANTGELFF.

This clone occurred a few times. The V and J genes are TRBV10-3 and TRBJ1-1; D perhaps matches TRBD1 (5 bases). CDR1 ENHRY and CDR2 SYGVKD come from the germline V gene. The CDR3 spans 14 residues. The V end lost 6 bases, the J end lost 0 bases, and 11 bases lay between the germline ends. In DNA, the CDR3 is TGTGCCATCAGGGGGACTTCGTTGAACACTGAAGCTTTCTTT. Amino acids: CAIRGTSLNTEAFF.

CDR3 coding DNA: TGTGCCAGCAGCGCCACAGGGGGCCCTATCATGAACACTGAAGCTTTCTTT. Translating it yields CASSATGGPIMNTEAFF. V gene TRBV7-6 combines with J gene TRBJ1-1; 9 bases are a match to TRBD1. Germline CDR1 SGHVS, CDR2 FNYEAQ. The CDR3 totals 17 residues. V shed 5 bases and J 0 bases; nucleotides not matched to a gene: 10.

The V gene is TRBV5-4, the J gene TRBJ2-3; TRBD2 matches at 15 bases. Trimming removed 5 bases from V and 6 bases from J; junction bases left unmatched: 4. Germline V gives CDR1 SGHNT, CDR2 YYREEE (reference sequence). This CDR3 region has 15 residues. CDR3: CASSRGTSGGDTQYF. The CDR3 DNA reads TGTGCCAGCAGTCGAGGGACTAGCGGGGGGGATACGCAGTATTTT.

For this clone: One junction end does not reproduce the germline sequence, and a read error may be involved. The genes are TRBV7-9 and TRBJ2-5; 12 bases map to TRBD2. Germline values: CDR1 SEHNR, CDR2 FQNEAQ (reference sequence). The CDR3 is 15 amino acids. The CDR3 nucleotides read TGTGCCAGCAGCCTAGCGGGGGGGGGCCAAGAGACCCAGTACTTC. Its translation: CASSLAGGGQETQYF.

This clone came up a few times. The gene calls are TRBV27 and TRBJ1-6; D possibly corresponds to TRBD1 (5 bases). The CDR3 contains 13 residues. Germline V CDR1 and CDR2: MNHEY, SMNVEV (reference sequence). Between the trimmed V and J ends, which lost 2 bases and 8 bases, there was a span of 7 bases. Here the CDR3 DNA reads TGTGCCAGCAGTTTAAGCAGGGATTCACCCCTCCACTTT. Residues: CASSLSRDSPLHF.

The rearrangement joins TRBV6-1 to TRBJ2-5; 8 bases map to TRBD1. The CDR3 length is 13 residues. The germline V gene has CDR1 MNHNS and CDR2 SASEGT. V dropped 5 bases and J dropped 4; count of bases not matched to a gene: 3. The chain's CDR3 is CASSTRGPETQYF. CDR3 DNA: TGTGCCAGCAGTACCAGGGGGCCAGAGACCCAGTACTTC.

This chain joins TRBV5-1 and TRBJ1-3, with 8 bases matching TRBD1. J lost 0 bases, V lost 4 bases, and 3 bases had no gene match. This CDR3 is 15 amino acids long. Per germline, CDR1 SGHRS and CDR2 YFSETQ. CDR3 region: CASSDTGGSGNTIYF. CDR3 nucleotide sequence: TGCGCCAGCAGCGACACAGGGGGCTCTGGAAACACCATATATTTT.

This clone was seen a handful of times. The chain carries TRBV7-9 and TRBJ1-3; 7 positions match TRBD1. CDR1 is SEHNR, CDR2 FQNEAQ, per germline (reference sequence). The CDR3 is 15 residues long. J was trimmed by 2 bases and V by 7 bases; bases with no gene match: 8. The CDR3 loop reads CASNTLRGAGNTIYF. The DNA for the CDR3 is TGTGCCAGCAATACACTCAGGGGGGCTGGAAACACCATATATTTT.

V is TRBV19 and J is TRBJ1-4; D gene unclear. Germline values: CDR1 LNHDA, CDR2 SQIVND (reference sequence). There are 17 residues in the CDR3. The V end was cut by 6 bases, the J end by 4 bases, with 21 bases between. The chain's CDR3 is CASSHIVQTPNNEKLFF. CDR3 sequence (DNA): TGTGCCAGTAGCCACATCGTTCAGACACCCAATAATGAAAAACTGTTTTTT.

The V call is TRBV5-8, the J call TRBJ2-2, with TRBD1 as a possible D gene (6 bases). CDR3 length: 15 residues. Germline CDR1 reads SGHTS; CDR2 reads YDEGEE. Trimming took 0 bases from V and 5 from J, leaving 11 bases between them. CDR3 nucleotides: TGTGCCAGCAGCTTGGGCAGGGGAAGAACCGGGGAGCTGTTTTTT. Amino acid sequence: CASSLGRGRTGELFF.

This chain connects TRBV20-1 to TRBJ2-3, with TRBD2 matching 7 bases. This CDR3 contains 14 residues. CDR1 is DFQATT and CDR2 is SNEGSKA in the germline V gene (reference sequence). Losses at the gene ends were 3 bases for V and 2 bases for J; bases not matched to a gene: 5. The DNA for the CDR3 is TGCAGTGCTAGTTCGGGAGGCTACACAGATACGCAGTATTTT. Translating gives CSASSGGYTDTQYF.

The chain is built from TRBV6-9 and TRBJ1-5, with D tentatively TRBD1 (6 bases). The V end lost 10 bases, the J end lost 1 base, and 32 bases lay between the germline ends. Germline CDR1 is MNHGY and CDR2 is SVAAGI. The CDR3 contains 20 residues. CDR3 amino acids: CANHRAEATTGFRSNQPQHF. The CDR3 nucleotides are TGTGCCAACCACAGGGCGGAGGCTACCACCGGTTTTAGAAGCAATCAGCCCCAGCATTTT.

The J gene is TRBJ1-4, the V gene TRBV4-1, with D unclear. From germline, CDR1 is MGHRA and CDR2 YSYEKL. CDR3 length equals 16 residues. The V end lost 3 bases, the J end lost 0 bases, and 11 bases lay between the germline ends. This chain's CDR3 is CASSHAESATNEKLFF. CDR3 DNA: TGCGCCAGCAGCCACGCGGAGTCTGCAACTAATGAAAAACTGTTTTTT.

This chain uses TRBV30 with TRBJ1-1, with no clear D. The CDR3 has 11 amino acids. The V gene lost 2 bases and the J gene lost 6 bases, with 7 bases spanning the gap. From germline, CDR1 is GTSNPN and CDR2 SVGIG (reference sequence). CDR3 sequence (DNA): TGTGCCTGGAGTCGAGTGGCTGAAGCTTTCTTT. This gives the protein CAWSRVAEAFF.

The V and J genes are TRBV7-9 and TRBJ1-2; D is possibly TRBD1 (6 bases). Trimming pared 6 bases from V and 7 bases from J, leaving 12 bases between. CDR1 is SEHNR, CDR2 FQNEAQ, per germline (reference sequence). CDR3 length: 12 residues. The CDR3: CASSRVDSGYTF. The CDR3 nucleotides are TGTGCCAGCAGTCGGGTGGACAGTGGCTACACCTTC.

About this clone itself: The same CDR3 arises from other DNA sequences in this sample as well. DNA of the CDR3: TGTGCCAGCAGCCTCTGGAGGGATAATTCACCCCTCCACTTT. This translates into CASSLWRDNSPLHF. The rearrangement links TRBV7-9 to TRBJ1-6; no definite D call. In germline, CDR1 is SEHNR, CDR2 FQNEAQ (reference sequence). This CDR3 spans 14 amino acids. Deletions cut 5 bases from V and 5 bases from J, with 10 bases between.

The chain has TRBV16 and TRBJ1-5, with 7 positions matching TRBD1. V dropped 0 bases and J dropped 11; count of bases not matched to a gene: 13. CDR3 size: 16 residues. Germline assignment: CDR1 KGHSY and CDR2 FQNENV. Here the CDR3 reads CASSQSGGTAQRSQHF. In nucleotides, the CDR3 is TGTGCCAGCAGCCAATCAGGGGGGACAGCCCAGCGTTCCCAGCATTTT.

V gene TRBV16 combines with J gene TRBJ1-5; 7 bases line up with TRBD1. CDR1 is KGHSY, CDR2 FQNENV, per germline. The CDR3 loop spans 16 amino acids. The V and J ends lost 0 bases and 4 bases, in that order; junction bases with no gene match: 6. The CDR3 DNA follows: TGTGCCAGCAGCCAATCTGACAGGGCCCGGAATCAGCCCCAGCATTTT. This encodes CASSQSDRARNQPQHF. Supplemented by reference TRBV16 and TRBJ1-5, the full variable domain reads GEEVAQTPKHLVRGEGQKAKLYCAPIKGHSYVFWYQQVLKNEFKFLISFQNENVFDETGMPKERFSAKCLPNSPCSLEIQATKLEDSAVYFCASSQSDRARNQPQHFGDGTRLSIL.

V and J are TRBV2 and TRBJ1-1; TRBD1 aligns across 9 bases. V was pared by 8 bases and J by 8 bases, with 18 bases of the junction left unmatched. Germline CDR1 reads SNHLY; CDR2 reads FYNNEI. The CDR3 sequence is 16 residues long. CDR3 sequence (DNA): TGTGCCAGCTCCGACCGGACAGGGGCATTCCATCGAGAAGCTTTCTTT. Encoded protein: CASSDRTGAFHREAFF.

The chain uses TRBV6-5 and TRBJ1-1, with D tentatively TRBD1 (5 bases). The CDR3 consists of 14 residues. Germline V gene lookup returns CDR1 MNHEY and CDR2 SVGAGI. The V gene lost 7 bases and the J gene lost 0 bases, with 12 bases spanning the gap. The CDR3: CASNLDRMNTEAFF. The CDR3 DNA reads as TGTGCCAGCAACCTAGACAGAATGAACACTGAAGCTTTCTTT.

The chain recombines TRBV7-9 with TRBJ2-5; 7 bases line up with TRBD2. With V trimmed by 2 bases and J by 2 bases, 2 bases remained unmatched. CDR3 length: 14 amino acids. Germline CDR1 SEHNR, CDR2 FQNEAQ (reference sequence). The CDR3 DNA reads TGTGCCAGCAGCTTACGGCGGGAGCAAGAGACCCAGTACTTC. Translating gives CASSLRREQETQYF.

The rearrangement joins TRBV5-4 to TRBJ1-4; 10 bases are a match to TRBD1. Germline lookup yields CDR1 SGHNT and CDR2 YYREEE (reference sequence). With 0 bases clipped from V and 2 bases from J, the junction kept 10 bases outside the gene matches. The CDR3 loop spans 19 amino acids. The CDR3 loop reads CASSLAAGTGALTNEKLFF. In DNA form, the CDR3 reads TGTGCCAGCAGCTTGGCGGCCGGGACAGGGGCCCTGACTAATGAAAAACTGTTTTTT.

The chain employs TRBV7-8 and TRBJ2-7; D is unclear. Looked up from germline, CDR1 is SGHVS and CDR2 is FQNEAQ. CDR3 length: 15 amino acids. Trimming pared 0 bases from V and 2 bases from J, leaving 11 bases between. The CDR3, as DNA: TGTGCCAGCAGCTTAGCATACCTAAGAACCTACGAGCAGTACTTC. As protein: CASSLAYLRTYEQYF.

This clone appeared once. The chain has TRBV15 and TRBJ1-5; 9 nucleotides line up with TRBD1. This CDR3 spans 14 amino acids. V lost 3 bases, J lost 6 bases, and 3 bases stayed unmatched. Germline CDR1 is LNHNV and CDR2 is YYDKDF (reference sequence). The CDR3 DNA reads TGTGCCACCAGCAGGGACAGGGGAAGTCAGCCCCAGCATTTT. It translates to CATSRDRGSQPQHF.

This chain links TRBV6-5 with TRBJ1-1; the match to TRBD1 covers 11 bases. With V trimmed by 4 bases and J by 7 bases, 5 bases remained unmatched. CDR1 is MNHEY, CDR2 SVGAGI, per germline. The CDR3 consists of 14 residues. CDR3 nucleotide sequence: TGTGCCAGCAGTTCCCCGGGACAGGGGGGTGAAGCTTTCTTT. Translating it yields CASSSPGQGGEAFF.

This chain joins TRBV4-1 and TRBJ2-7; D perhaps matches TRBD2 (6 bases). The CDR3 spans 16 residues. V lost 6 bases and J lost 5, with 23 bases in between. Germline assignment: CDR1 MGHRA and CDR2 YSYEKL. The chain's CDR3 is CASRSSPGLEVDEQYF. The CDR3 DNA reads TGCGCCAGCAGAAGCTCGCCGGGACTCGAGGTCGACGAGCAGTACTTC.

The chain carries TRBV12-3 or TRBV12-4 and TRBJ1-1; possible D gene TRBD1, 6 bases. The CDR3 length is 13 residues. V was clipped by 6 bases and J by 8 bases, with 16 bases between them. The CDR3 DNA follows: TGTGCCAGCAGAACGAGGTGGGACAACGAAGCTTTCTTT. It encodes CASRTRWDNEAFF.

The count of this clone is one. This chain connects TRBV9 to TRBJ2-3; 8 positions match TRBD1. V lost 0 bases and J lost 4; bases outside the gene matches: 4. CDR3 length: 15 residues. Germline V gene data show CDR1 as SGDLS and CDR2 as YYNGEE. The CDR3 DNA follows: TGTGCCAGCAGCGTAGTGGGACAGGCGGCAGATACGCAGTATTTT. It yields the protein CASSVVGQAADTQYF.

This sequence joins TRBV10-3 and TRBJ1-1, with D perhaps TRBD1 (6 bases). The V gene's germline CDR1 is ENHRY and CDR2 SYGVKD. This CDR3 has 15 amino acids. The V end lost 5 bases, the J end lost 1 base, and 14 bases lay between the germline ends. DNA for the CDR3: TGTGCCATCAGTCGAGGGGGGGCAGGGAACACTGAAGCTTTCTTT. It is translated as CAISRGGAGNTEAFF.